The sequence of this T cell receptor (beta chain) was determined in a study of cytomegalovirus exposure and HLA in healthy donors. Study-wide context: The same platform used for the 600 to 750 first-cohort repertoires was also used for the 130 or so validation repertoires, as a later analysis reported.

The 120-subject validation cohort, separate from the roughly 670-subject first cohort, included the donors. CDR1 and CDR2 (germline): MDHEN, SYDVKM. The CDR3 covers 11 residues. Trimming shortened V by 2 bases and J by 7 bases, and 5 bases separated the two germline ends. On this clone itself: Its antigen is unidentified.

Whole-study findings and limits: The tendency of first-cohort TCR clusters to co-occur in the approximately 120 validation repertoires was identified by a subsequent analysis.

Using immunoSEQ multiplex PCR, the repertoire was profiled, and TCRdb retains in-frame clones only, with some absent. The sample lists 200,000 to 250,000 clones; just over 90% were seen once. The sample taken for sequencing was PBMCs. The chain employs TRBV28 and TRBJ1-1; D is ambiguous. The source of this sequence is a woman between 18 and 29 years old in good health and CMV-seronegative. In DNA, the CDR3 is TGTGCCAGCAGTTTAGGAGTTGAAGCTTTCTTT. Its translation: CASSLGVEAFF.